This T cell receptor (beta chain) was captured by sequencing in a study of tumor-infiltrating lymphocytes in localized non-small cell lung cancer. Assay: immunoSEQ multiplex PCR; the TCRdb copy retains only in-frame clones and omits some. The table includes 10,000 to 15,000 clones, over 80% detected once. The CDR3 spans 18 residues. Germline CDR1 and CDR2: LGHNA and YNFKEQ. V dropped 4 bases and J dropped 2; count of bases not matched to a gene: 11. In this sample, this clone turned up once. The sequenced sample consisted of lung tumor tissue. The sequence came from a human donor with non-small cell lung cancer. The chain has TRBV4-2 and TRBJ2-5; 12 bases agree with TRBD2. The chain's CDR3 is CASSPGRTSGEGQETQYF. CDR3 DNA sequence: TGTGCCAGCAGCCCCGGCAGGACTAGCGGGGAGGGGCAAGAGACCCAGTACTTC.